The rows below give T cell receptor beta chains drawn from one sample of a study of T cells in Graves' hyperthyroidism and ophthalmopathy. TCRdb recomputed calls from the multiplex PCR reads with MiXCR, one row per CDR3 protein. Of nearly 600,000 distinct CDR3 sequences listed, 12% to 15% were seen once; the top ten hold approximately 6.4%. Sequencing used blood. Receptors originate from a woman aged 18-30 years with Graves' ophthalmopathy. Both conserved end residues are part of each CDR3. A D gene is named only where the DNA matches it firmly. Clone size is given for some rows only: seen once, a few or many times, or a class if the clone is expanded.

V,D,size,J,DNA,CDR3
TRBV7-9,-,few,TRBJ2-5,TGTGCCAGCAGCTTAGCCCGGGACCCCCAAGAGACCCAGTACTTC,CASSLARDPQETQYF
TRBV19,-,-,TRBJ1-2,TGTACCAGTCAACCACAGGCTTACTATGGCTACACCTTC,CTSQPQAYYGYTF
TRBV7-2,-,once,TRBJ2-1,TGTGCCAGCAGTTTTAATGTTGGGCCCTACGATGAGCAGTTCTTC,CASSFNVGPYDEQFF
TRBV2,TRBD2,many,TRBJ2-3,TGTGCCAGCAGTCCTAGCGGGGACACAGATACGCAGTATTTT,CASSPSGDTDTQYF
TRBV10-2,TRBD2,-,TRBJ2-3,TGCGCCAGCAGTGAGATTAGCGGGAGCACAGATACGCAGTATTTT,CASSEISGSTDTQYF
TRBV6-2/TRBV6-3,-,-,TRBJ2-3,TGTGCCAGCAGAGAGTCCGCAGATACGCAGTATTTT,CASRESADTQYF
TRBV7-9,TRBD2,-,TRBJ2-7,TGTGCCAGCAGCCCCCCGGGACTAGCGGGAGAGCAGTACTTC,CASSPPGLAGEQYF
TRBV2,TRBD1,many,TRBJ1-5,TGTGCCAGCAGGGGCCCGACAGGGGGCCTTTATAGCAATCAGCCCCAGCATTTT,CASRGPTGGLYSNQPQHF
TRBV20-1,-,many,TRBJ2-7,TGCAGTGCTAGAGATCAGACTACCCGCGTCATCTACGAGCAGTACTTC,CSARDQTTRVIYEQYF
TRBV5-1,TRBD1,few,TRBJ1-3,TGCGCCAGCAGCTTGGGACAGGGGGCGCGAGGAAACACCGTATATTTT,CASSLGQGARGNTVYF
TRBV14,TRBD2,few,TRBJ2-3,TGTGCCACCCGATTAGCGGGACCCACAGATACGCAGTATTTT,CATRLAGPTDTQYF
TRBV5-1,-,once,TRBJ2-5,TGCGCCAGCAGCTCTTACCGGGTTTCCGAGACCCAGTACTTC,CASSSYRVSETQYF
TRBV19,-,-,TRBJ2-1,TGTGCCAGTAGTACCTGGGGTAGTTCTAATGAGCAGTTCTTC,CASSTWGSSNEQFF
TRBV12-5,-,-,TRBJ1-3,TGTGCTAGTGGTTCGAGCTTATCCAGGGACTTTCGGAACACCATATATTTT,CASGSSLSRDFRNTIYF
TRBV10-3,TRBD2,many,TRBJ2-7,TGTGCCATCAGTGCCCCCACTAGCGGGGGAAGCTACGAGCAGTACTTC,CAISAPTSGGSYEQYF
TRBV7-9,TRBD2,many,TRBJ2-1,TGTGCCAGCAGTAGCGGGACGGGGGCCTACAATGAGCAGTTCTTC,CASSSGTGAYNEQFF
TRBV9,-,many,TRBJ2-5,TGTGCCAGCAGCTTCCAAGAGACCCAGTACTTC,CASSFQETQYF
TRBV28,TRBD2,once,TRBJ2-1,TGTGCCAGAGGGGCGGGAGGGAATATATTTCGATCCTACAATGAGCAGTTCTTC,CARGAGGNIFRSYNEQFF